These T cell receptor beta chains were read from a single sample in a study of blood T cell repertoires in COVID-19. Generated by immunoSEQ multiplex PCR, the TCRdb table keeps only in-frame clones and is missing some. This sample carries about half a million clones, roughly 89% of them seen once, and the ten largest clones take roughly 0.92%. Sample: peripheral blood. These TCRs come from a man between 18 and 29 years old with COVID-19, enrolled during active disease. CDR3s include the opening cysteine and the closing phenylalanine or tryptophan. The D gene is left open where the match is weak.

TRBD1 | TRBJ1-6 | TRBV7-9 | CASSPRRTGGDSPLHF
TRBD2 | TRBJ2-3 | TRBV3-1/TRBV3-2 | CASSLTSGVSDTQYF
TRBD2 | TRBJ2-1 | TRBV7-9 | CASSASGSSYNEQFF
TRBD1 | TRBJ1-2 | TRBV10-3 | CAISESIGGHYGYTF
- | TRBJ1-5 | TRBV5-4 | CASSRGGGFNQPQHF
- | TRBJ2-7 | TRBV27 | CASSLSGGNSYEQYF
- | TRBJ2-7 | TRBV13 | CASSLVHGGGGEQYF
- | TRBJ2-3 | TRBV7-8 | CASSLVGLNTQYF
- | TRBJ2-4 | TRBV4-1 | CASSQERGGADIQYF
TRBD1 | TRBJ2-1 | TRBV7-9 | CASSWTGGSYNEQFF
- | TRBJ1-3 | TRBV4-1 | CASSHNRDSGNTIYF
TRBD1 | TRBJ1-1 | TRBV10-2 | CASQGVGTEAFF
- | TRBJ2-3 | TRBV6-5 | CASSYSETYTQYF
- | TRBJ2-5 | TRBV7-2 | CASSLWAEETQYF
TRBD2 | TRBJ2-2 | TRBV27 | CASNTGGSYTGELFF
TRBD1 | TRBJ2-5 | TRBV4-1 | CASSHADRGSETQYF
TRBD2 | TRBJ2-7 | TRBV5-4 | CASSQTSGRSSEQYF
TRBD2 | TRBJ2-7 | TRBV27 | CASSSRREGREQYF
- | TRBJ2-3 | TRBV24-1 | CATSEAQGLRRDTQYF
- | TRBJ1-4 | TRBV2 | CASSEGRQEKLFF
TRBD2 | TRBJ2-7 | TRBV19 | CASSSASGRAGLGEQYF
- | TRBJ1-1 | TRBV7-2 | CASRRREEAFF
TRBD1 | TRBJ2-5 | TRBV3-1/TRBV3-2 | CASSQDLRTGGTETQYF
- | TRBJ2-7 | TRBV28 | CASKSRDRLYEQYF
- | TRBJ1-2 | TRBV3-1/TRBV3-2 | CASSQTFTGIYGYTF
TRBD2 | TRBJ2-3 | TRBV5-6 | CASRPAGGAADTQYF
TRBD1 | TRBJ1-1 | TRBV5-1 | CASSFSPQGAGTEAFF
TRBD1 | TRBJ1-2 | TRBV13 | CASSATNKDRKDGYTF
- | TRBJ2-3 | TRBV5-4 | CASSIGGTDTQYF
- | TRBJ2-2 | TRBV25-1 | CASSGSPSEDTGELFF
- | TRBJ2-7 | TRBV28 | CASSLGFGTLDYEQYF
- | TRBJ1-2 | TRBV18 | CASSKASQVVNYGYTF
- | TRBJ2-5 | TRBV5-4 | CASSLVTSNKETQYF
- | TRBJ1-1 | TRBV2 | CASKKQREGTEAFF
TRBD1 | TRBJ2-7 | TRBV30 | CAWSRTGLAYEQYF
TRBD2 | TRBJ2-1 | TRBV13 | CASSLAAGAYNEQFF
TRBD1 | TRBJ1-5 | TRBV2 | CASSMGTVNQPQHF
- | TRBJ2-3 | TRBV5-5 | CASSLVRFSTDTQYF
TRBD2 | TRBJ2-3 | TRBV5-4 | CASSLGLAGRGTDTQYF
- | TRBJ2-7 | TRBV11-2 | CASSLAGGVYEQYF
- | TRBJ1-1 | TRBV27 | CASSLLGGNTEAFF
- | TRBJ2-1 | TRBV10-2 | CASSELSLAQHQFF
- | TRBJ2-7 | TRBV10-1 | CASSVGQLSYEQYF
TRBD2 | TRBJ2-3 | TRBV7-9 | CASRSWNSGGRTDTQYF
- | TRBJ1-2 | TRBV6-5 | CASSPGTQNYGYTF
- | TRBJ2-1 | TRBV19 | CASKPQGGEQFF
TRBD2 | TRBJ2-1 | TRBV19 | CASSFAGTSGYNEQFF
TRBD2 | TRBJ2-3 | TRBV7-6 | CASSLELAASTDTQYF
- | TRBJ2-4 | TRBV4-1 | CASSQSPQNIQYF
TRBD1 | TRBJ2-3 | TRBV11-2 | CASTRGPGQSTDTQYF
- | TRBJ2-3 | TRBV19 | CASSTQVGTDTQYF
- | TRBJ1-1 | TRBV2 | CASSLYGAHTEAFF
- | TRBJ1-5 | TRBV12-3/TRBV12-4 | CASSLGRVPPQHF
TRBD1 | TRBJ1-2 | TRBV7-9 | CASSPGQGHGYTF